This section outlines one T cell receptor (beta chain) sequence together with its context. Its specificity is not known. Other DNA sequences in the sample encode the same CDR3. The data stem from a study of cytomegalovirus exposure and HLA in healthy donors. Study details: The study placed approximately 81% of its approximately 360 genotyped donors in the Caucasian-associated ancestry cluster. Points from the study as a whole: Among TCR beta chains, those listed as cytomegalovirus-associated numbered over 150.

Germline loops: CDR1 LGHNA, CDR2 YSLEER. This CDR3 comprises 16 residues. The trim removed 2 bases at V and 4 bases at J, leaving 4 bases unmatched. Both 60 Vbeta primers and 13 Jbeta primers went into the PCR. TCRdb keeps only in-frame clones here, not all; method: immunoSEQ multiplex PCR. The data contain 50,000 to 65,000 clones, about 80% of them singletons. Healthy bone marrow donors formed the donor group. This receptor was taken from a middle-aged man in good health and CMV-seropositive. Sequenced sample: PBMCs. The chain employs TRBV4-3 and TRBJ2-2; 10 nucleotides align to TRBD2. DNA of the CDR3: TGCGCCAGCAGCCAAAGCGGGGGGGCTAGCACCGGGGAGCTGTTTTTT. Translated, it gives CASSQSGGASTGELFF.